The source of this T cell receptor (beta chain) is a study of blood T cells in healthy people across ages. Per the germline V gene, CDR1 is SGHTA and CDR2 is FQGTGA. J was trimmed by 2 bases and V by 1 base; bases with no gene match: 14. This CDR3 comprises 19 residues. Alongside a J-beta primer mix, a sample-barcoded 5' primer served in a second PCR lasting roughly 7 to 11 cycles. TCRdb redid the calling of the 5' RACE reads with MiXCR, one entry per CDR3 protein. There are 750,000 to 950,000 distinct CDR3 sequences in the sample; 25% to 30% occur only once, and roughly 10% lies in the top ten. This clonotype showed up many times. These data were also filed under a second study, of T cells of mothers and their children. That report adds: Slightly, though not significantly, more overlap was seen in related than in unrelated mother-child pairs.

The sequencing sample was made of blood. This chain uses TRBV7-3 with TRBJ2-7; TRBD2 aligns across 10 bases. The sequence came from a woman in her thirties or forties in good health. Here the CDR3 reads CASSLNPLAGVRRPYEQYF. CDR3 in DNA: TGTGCCAGCAGCTTAAACCCCCTAGCGGGGGTTCGGCGCCCCTACGAGCAGTACTTC.